This T cell receptor beta chain derives from a study of cytomegalovirus exposure and HLA in healthy donors. In germline, CDR1 is MDHEN, CDR2 SYDVKM. CDR3 length: 15 residues. V lost 7 bases and J lost 0, with 10 bases in between. Notes on this clone: The antigen remains unidentified.

The PCR employed 60 Vbeta primers together with 13 Jbeta primers. Method: immunoSEQ multiplex PCR; TCRdb's copy keeps in-frame clones and lacks some. The sample yields roughly 160,000 clones, approximately 81% seen once. Study outcomes and limitations: Specific recognition of CMV antigens was confirmed in vitro for a few chains (all CMV-associated).

The genes are TRBV28 and TRBJ1-6, with D uncertain. The sample comprised PBMCs. The sequence came from a young woman in good health and CMV-seropositive. The CDR3 DNA reads TGTGCCAGCACGAGACTAAACTCCTATAATTCACCCCTCCACTTT. It is translated as CASTRLNSYNSPLHF.